This TCR beta chain was observed in a study of T-cell reconstitution after alpha-beta-depleted transplantation in children. The study, taken as a whole, reports: Where some patients showed high TCRbeta diversity at day 60, it came from recipient T cells and thymic progenitors that had survived. Fresh T-cell production supplied most of the T-cell counts and diversity seen one year after transplant. About two months after transplant, alpha-beta T cells reportedly came from several hundred expanded graft clones.

For TCRbeta, the library was prepared with unique molecular identifiers. TCRdb called the PCR reads again in MiXCR, with one record for every CDR3 protein. Among 440,000 or so distinct CDR3 sequences listed, roughly 44% were seen once. At least ten counts were recorded for this clonotype. Its antigen is undetermined. The germline V gene encodes CDR1 DFQATT and CDR2 SNEGSKA (reference sequence). The J segment lost 4 bases and the V segment lost 4 bases, leaving 4 bases of the junction unmatched. The CDR3 is made up of 15 amino acids. The specimen comprised PBMCs, sampled before TCRalphabeta/CD19-depleted stem cell transplant. V is TRBV20-1 and J is TRBJ2-7; 16 nucleotides align to TRBD2. The receptor's source is a girl aged 2-10 years with aplastic anemia, due to receive a stem cell transplant. CDR3 amino acids: CSATGTSGRGYEQYF. The CDR3 DNA reads as TGCAGTGCTACCGGGACTAGCGGGAGGGGGTACGAGCAGTACTTC.